This T cell receptor beta chain appears in the sequencing data of a study of T cell repertoires in cytomegalovirus infection. Study-level background: Indications of both CMV infection and matching HLA type were provided by public TCR beta signatures.

Notes on the study in general: CMV-specific TCR beta clonotypes restricted by HLA-C were the ones dominating the ex vivo response. Cumulative frequency (of public TCR beta family members) identified carriers of CMV plus the relevant HLA.

Each CDR3 protein gets one entry after TCRdb re-called the reads with MiXCR. The table shows about 310,000 distinct CDR3 sequences, with 15% to 20% occurring only once. Comments on this clonotype: Its matching antigen is unknown.

There are 14 residues in the CDR3. Germline values: CDR1 SNHLY, CDR2 FYNNEI. V trimming: 4 bases; J trimming: 8 bases; junction bases outside the gene matches: 7. The V call is TRBV2, the J call TRBJ1-4, with 7 positions matching TRBD1. The source material was PBMCs. The receptor was derived from a human donor in good health (CMV status not recorded). Some clones in this sample may be carry-over from other donors' samples. The CDR3 sequence: CASSVTQGREKLFF. The CDR3 DNA is TGTGCCAGCAGTGTCACACAGGGGAGGGAAAAACTGTTTTTT.